This TCR beta chain emerged from a study of cytotoxic CD8 clonotypes in ibrutinib-treated CLL. Study-wide points: Ibrutinib response saw clonality rise, and progression saw it return toward baseline.

Concerning this clone itself: Its target is not known.

The data were produced by immunoSEQ multiplex PCR, yet TCRdb's version contains in-frame clones alone and is incomplete. Of some 310,000 clones listed, about 77% are singletons. Looked up from germline, CDR1 is MNHEY and CDR2 is SMNVEV (reference sequence). CDR3 size: 15 residues. After removal of 5 bases from V and 1 base from J, the junction contained 6 bases not matched to a gene. The J gene is TRBJ2-3, the V gene TRBV27; 7 positions agree with TRBD1. The source material was PBMCs, sampled before ibrutinib treatment. The sequence came from a human donor with chronic lymphocytic leukemia. The CDR3, as DNA: TGTGCCAGCAGTCTATGGACAGGAGGCACAGATACGCAGTATTTT. Translated: CASSLWTGGTDTQYF.